The TCR beta chain under discussion was sequenced for a study of cytomegalovirus exposure and HLA in healthy donors. Deletions cut 5 bases from V and 4 bases from J, with 19 bases between. The germline CDR1 and CDR2 sequences are SGHNT and YYREEE (reference sequence). CDR3 length equals 16 residues. PCR employed 60 Vbeta and 13 Jbeta primers. Here immunoSEQ multiplex PCR was the method, and the copy in TCRdb shows in-frame clones only, minus some. The sample lists roughly 100,000 clones; approximately 9% were seen once. Sequences were obtained from PBMCs. J is TRBJ2-1 and V is TRBV5-4, with D possibly TRBD2 on 5 matching bases. The clonotype originates from a man aged 45-65 years in good health and CMV-seropositive. The CDR3 loop reads CASSFPGKGQYNEQFF. The CDR3 nucleotides read TGTGCCAGCAGTTTTCCCGGGAAGGGCCAGTACAATGAGCAGTTCTTC.